The 3 T cell receptor beta chains presented below share a single source sample, sequenced in a study of T cells in Graves' hyperthyroidism and ophthalmopathy. TCR beta CDR3 sequences were amplified from RNA transcripts. In the first-round RT-PCR of the TCR CDR3, the HTBI primer set was used. TCRdb itself ran the multiplex PCR reads through MiXCR, one entry per CDR3 protein. Of approximately 360,000 distinct CDR3 sequences in the sample, approximately 14% were seen once. Sequencing was performed on blood. The receptors were gathered from a woman aged 18-30 years with Graves' hyperthyroidism that later progressed to Graves' ophthalmopathy.

This clonotype has at least ten counts. This rearrangement joins TRBV11-2 to TRBJ2-1; D gene uncertain. Trimming removed 1 base from V and 3 bases from J, with 7 bases in between. This CDR3 is 14 amino acids long. CDR1 is SGHAT, CDR2 FQNNGV, per germline. CDR3 DNA sequence: TGTGCCAGCAGCTTAGTGGGTAGCTACAATGAGCAGTTCTTC. Its protein is CASSLVGSYNEQFF.

The CDR3 DNA follows: TGTGCCAGCCGCCACCCGGCCGCCCTTCCCTACGAGCAGTACTTC. Its protein is CASRHPAALPYEQYF. This chain links TRBV2 with TRBJ2-7; D gene uncertain. The CDR3 sequence is 15 residues long. Germline CDR1 reads SNHLY; CDR2 reads FYNNEI. Trimming cost V 8 bases and J 2 bases, with 19 bases left between them. The complete variable domain, with remaining parts taken from reference TRBV2 and TRBJ2-7, reads EPEVTQTPSHQVTQMGQEVILRCVPISNHLYFYWYRQILGQKVEFLVSFYNNEISEKSEIFDDQFSVERPDGSNFTLKIRSTKLEDSAMYFCASRHPAALPYEQYFGPGTRLTVT.

The sample holds a few counts of this clonotype. The rearrangement links TRBV27 to TRBJ2-1; D may be TRBD2 (6 bases). The germline V gene has CDR1 MNHEY and CDR2 SMNVEV (reference sequence). The CDR3 totals 13 residues. V was pared by 4 bases and J by 5 bases, with 9 bases between. CDR3 region: CASSWDSHNEQFF. CDR3 DNA: TGTGCCAGCAGTTGGGACTCACACAATGAGCAGTTCTTC.